Presented here are 2 T cell receptor beta chains from one specimen sequenced in a study of T cell clonality in common variable immunodeficiency. Generated by immunoSEQ multiplex PCR, the TCRdb table keeps only in-frame clones and is missing some. This sample comprises 35,000 or so clones, none seen once only. Sample: peripheral blood mononuclear cells. All receptors derive from a person aged 18 to 70 in good health.

This clone was found many times. The CDR3 is cut off 3 residues early in the read; its end comes from the germline J gene. J is TRBJ2-3 and V is TRBV5-1; 10 bases agree with TRBD2. The CDR3 runs 14 residues. J was trimmed by 7 bases and V by 8 bases; bases with no gene match: 10. Per germline, CDR1 SGHRS and CDR2 YFSETQ. CDR3 DNA, as far as it was read: TGCGCCAGTGGACTAGCGGACTTCCCTTATACG. It codes for CASGLADFPYT. The full CDR3 reads CASGLADFPYTQYF. The complete variable domain, with remaining parts taken from reference TRBV5-1 and TRBJ2-3, reads KAGVTQTPRYLIKTRGQQVTLSCSPISGHRSVSWYQQTPGQGLQFLFEYFSETQRNKGNFPGRFSGRQFSNSRSEMNVSTLELGDSALYLCASGLADFPYTQYFGPGTRLTVL.

At least ten counts were recorded for this clone. The CDR3 extends 3 residues past the end of the read, so its final part is completed from the germline J gene. J is TRBJ2-5 and V is TRBV4-2; 11 bases fit TRBD1. This CDR3 is 17 amino acids long. Germline V gene sequence: CDR1 LGHNA, CDR2 YNFKEQ. V lost 0 bases to trimming and J lost 4 bases; unmatched junction nucleotides: 7. Incomplete CDR3 DNA: TGTGCCAGCAGCCAAGAGGGAGGAGGGACAGGGGGAGAGACC. Its translation is CASSQEGGGTGGET. The complete CDR3 protein is CASSQEGGGTGGETQYF.